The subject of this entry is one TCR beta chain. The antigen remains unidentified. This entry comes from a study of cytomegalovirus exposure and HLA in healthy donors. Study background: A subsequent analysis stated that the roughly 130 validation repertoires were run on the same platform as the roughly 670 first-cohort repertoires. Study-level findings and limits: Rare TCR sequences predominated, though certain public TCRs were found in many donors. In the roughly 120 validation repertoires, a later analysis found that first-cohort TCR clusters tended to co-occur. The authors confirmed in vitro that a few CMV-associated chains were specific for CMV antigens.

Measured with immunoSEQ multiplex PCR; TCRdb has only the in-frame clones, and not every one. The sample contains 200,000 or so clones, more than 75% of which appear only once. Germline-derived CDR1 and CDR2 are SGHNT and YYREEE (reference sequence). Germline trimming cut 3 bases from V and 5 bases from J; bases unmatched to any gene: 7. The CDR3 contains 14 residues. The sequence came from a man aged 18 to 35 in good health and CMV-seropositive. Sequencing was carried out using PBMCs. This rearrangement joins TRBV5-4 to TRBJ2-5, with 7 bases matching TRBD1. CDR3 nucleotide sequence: TGTGCCAGCAGCTCGAAACAGGGACAGGAGACCCAGTACTTC. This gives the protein CASSSKQGQETQYF. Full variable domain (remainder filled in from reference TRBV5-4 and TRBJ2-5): ETGVTQSPTHLIKTRGQQVTLRCSSQSGHNTVSWYQQALGQGPQFIFQYYREEENGRGNFPPRFSGLQFPNYSSELNVNALELDDSALYLCASSSKQGQETQYFGPGTRLLVL.